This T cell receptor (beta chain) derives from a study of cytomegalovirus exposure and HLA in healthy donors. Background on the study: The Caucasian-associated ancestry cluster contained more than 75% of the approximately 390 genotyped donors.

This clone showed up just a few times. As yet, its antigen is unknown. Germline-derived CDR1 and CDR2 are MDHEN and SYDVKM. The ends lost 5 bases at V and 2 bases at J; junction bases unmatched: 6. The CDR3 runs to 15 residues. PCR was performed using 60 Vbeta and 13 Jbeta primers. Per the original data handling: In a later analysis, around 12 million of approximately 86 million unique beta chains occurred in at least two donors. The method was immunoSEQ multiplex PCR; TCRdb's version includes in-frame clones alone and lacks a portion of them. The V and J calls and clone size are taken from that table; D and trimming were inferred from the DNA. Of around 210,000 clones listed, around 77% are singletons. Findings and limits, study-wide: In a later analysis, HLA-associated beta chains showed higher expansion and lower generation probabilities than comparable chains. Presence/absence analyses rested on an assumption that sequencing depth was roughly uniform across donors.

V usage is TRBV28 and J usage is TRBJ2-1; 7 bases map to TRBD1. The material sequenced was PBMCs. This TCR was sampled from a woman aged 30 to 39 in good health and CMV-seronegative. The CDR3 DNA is TGTGCCAGCAGTCCCCCGACAGGGACCTACAATGAGCAGTTCTTC. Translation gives CASSPPTGTYNEQFF.